The 19 T cell receptor beta chains given below trace back to one sample, sequenced in a study of T cells in tuberculosis. Clones were read by immunoSEQ multiplex PCR, and TCRdb kept only the in-frame ones, dropping some. This sample has approximately 29,000 clones; 90% occur once, and the top ten carry 5.5% to 7.5%. Sequenced sample: PBMCs. The receptors come from a donor aged 10-30 years with latent tuberculosis or without tuberculosis infection.

V usage is TRBV7-2 and J usage is TRBJ2-7; D gene unclear. Between the trimmed V and J ends, which lost 6 bases and 0 bases, there was a span of 15 bases. CDR3 length: 15 residues. Germline V gene sequence: CDR1 SGHTA, CDR2 FQGNSA. In DNA, the CDR3 is TGTGCCAGCAGGGGCGATGTCCAACTCTCCTACGAGCAGTACTTC. This encodes CASRGDVQLSYEQYF.

The rearrangement links TRBV5-1 to TRBJ2-1; D perhaps matches TRBD2 (5 bases). CDR3 length equals 13 residues. The V end lost 3 bases, the J end lost 5 bases, and 9 bases lay between the germline ends. Germline V gene lookup returns CDR1 SGHRS and CDR2 YFSETQ. The CDR3 region is CASSWAGNNEQFF. The CDR3, as DNA: TGCGCCAGCAGCTGGGCCGGGAACAATGAGCAGTTCTTC.

The rearrangement links TRBV5-1 to TRBJ1-2, with 8 nucleotides matching TRBD1. The junction had 6 bases not matched to a gene; V was cut back by 4 bases and J by 7 bases. The CDR3 length is 13 residues. The germline CDR1 and CDR2 sequences are SGHRS and YFSETQ. CDR3 amino acids: CASSLRTGFGYTF. CDR3 nucleotides: TGCGCCAGCAGCCTAAGGACAGGGTTTGGCTACACCTTC.

The J gene is TRBJ2-5, the V gene TRBV27; D possibly corresponds to TRBD2 (6 bases). Germline values: CDR1 MNHEY, CDR2 SMNVEV (reference sequence). The CDR3 is made up of 12 amino acids. CDR3 nucleotide sequence: TGTGGTCACGGGACTCACAGAGGGACCCAGTACTTC. It codes for CGHGTHRGTQYF.

The chain employs TRBV28 and TRBJ2-4; 8 nucleotides align to TRBD2. This CDR3 comprises 16 residues. With V trimmed by 7 bases and J by 0 bases, 8 bases remained unmatched. Germline values: CDR1 MDHEN, CDR2 SYDVKM. The CDR3 DNA reads as TGTGCCAGCACCCTCGGGGGGGGAATAGCCAAAAACATTCAGTACTTC. It specifies CASTLGGGIAKNIQYF.

V is TRBV27 and J is TRBJ1-4, with 7 bases fitting TRBD1. There are 12 residues in the CDR3. Trimming cost V 5 bases and J 14 bases; bases outside gene matches: 8. Germline values: CDR1 MNHEY, CDR2 SMNVEV (reference sequence). The CDR3 sequence is CASSPAGGWLFF. In nucleotides, the CDR3 is TGTGCCAGCAGTCCCGCAGGGGGGTGGCTGTTTTTT.

The rearrangement joins TRBV4-1 to TRBJ1-3; D is unresolved. This CDR3 region has 18 residues. The V end was cut by 0 bases, the J end by 4 bases, with 19 bases between. Germline assignment: CDR1 MGHRA and CDR2 YSYEKL. CDR3 DNA sequence: TGCGCCAGCAGCCAAGATCCTTACAGCAGGCTTGCCGGAAACACCATATATTTT. It encodes CASSQDPYSRLAGNTIYF.

The J gene is TRBJ2-6, the V gene TRBV6-1; unclear D gene. The V and J ends lost 4 bases and 0 bases respectively, with 7 bases between them. Germline V gives CDR1 MNHNS, CDR2 SASEGT. The CDR3 is 15 amino acids. CDR3 DNA: TGTGCCAGCAGTGTTCAGCGCTCTGGGGCCAACGTCCTGACTTTC. Protein product: CASSVQRSGANVLTF.

The chain uses TRBV7-8 and TRBJ2-7; the D is unclear. Germline V gene sequence: CDR1 SGHVS, CDR2 FQNEAQ. V lost 5 bases to trimming and J lost 0 bases, with 14 bases between them. The CDR3 spans 15 residues. In DNA form, the CDR3 reads TGTGCCAGCAGCCCACATGAAGTAAGCTCCTACGAGCAGTACTTC. This encodes CASSPHEVSSYEQYF.

The genes are TRBV5-1 and TRBJ2-1; 9 bases fit TRBD2. The germline CDR1 and CDR2 sequences are SGHRS and YFSETQ. V was clipped by 0 bases and J by 6 bases; unmatched bases: 10. This CDR3 comprises 17 residues. For the CDR3, the DNA is TGCGCCAGCAGCTTGGTGGCTAGCGGGGAATTCGGCAATGAGCAGTTCTTC. It specifies CASSLVASGEFGNEQFF. The full variable domain, its missing parts supplied by reference TRBV5-1 and TRBJ2-1, is KAGVTQTPRYLIKTRGQQVTLSCSPISGHRSVSWYQQTPGQGLQFLFEYFSETQRNKGNFPGRFSGRQFSNSRSEMNVSTLELGDSALYLCASSLVASGEFGNEQFFGPGTRLTVL.

The chain is built from TRBV28 and TRBJ2-5; 7 nucleotides align to TRBD2. After removal of 3 bases from V and 5 bases from J, the junction contained 15 bases not matched to a gene. Germline assignment: CDR1 MDHEN and CDR2 SYDVKM. The CDR3 extends over 17 amino acids. CDR3 sequence: CASSLAPATSREETQYF. The CDR3 region has the DNA TGTGCCAGCAGTTTGGCCCCCGCGACTAGCCGGGAGGAGACCCAGTACTTC.

This clone was counted only a few times. J is TRBJ2-2 and V is TRBV4-3; no firm D call. Trimming took 1 base from V and 6 from J, leaving 9 bases between them. This CDR3 contains 14 residues. CDR1 and CDR2 from the germline V gene are LGHNA and YSLEER. The DNA of the CDR3 is TGCGCCAGCAGCCAAGCAATAGTGGCCGGGGAGCTGTTTTTT. This translates into CASSQAIVAGELFF.

The chain is built from TRBV27 and TRBJ2-1, with D perhaps TRBD1 (5 bases). Germline values: CDR1 MNHEY, CDR2 SMNVEV (reference sequence). With 5 bases removed from V and 7 bases from J, the gap between germline ends came to 21 bases. The CDR3 extends over 16 amino acids. The CDR3 protein is CASSPGSLGSRNEQFF. The CDR3 bases are TGTGCCAGCAGTCCAGGGTCATTGGGGTCGAGAAATGAGCAGTTCTTC.

The CDR3 coding sequence is TGTGCCAGCAGTCGTAAGACAGGGTCCTCCTACGAGCAGTACTTC. Protein: CASSRKTGSSYEQYF. V and J are TRBV13 and TRBJ2-7; the match to TRBD1 covers 7 bases. The V segment lost 6 bases and the J segment 0 bases; nucleotides outside the gene matches: 8. This CDR3 region has 15 residues. Germline CDR1 PRHDT, CDR2 FYEKMQ (reference sequence).

This clone has just one count. This chain connects TRBV19 to TRBJ2-7; 10 nucleotides line up with TRBD2. From germline, CDR1 is LNHDA and CDR2 SQIVND (reference sequence). V lost 6 bases to trimming and J lost 3 bases; unmatched junction nucleotides: 5. This CDR3 spans 14 amino acids. In DNA form, the CDR3 reads TGTGCCAGTAGGGAAGCGGGGGGGAACTACGAGCAGTACTTC. Translated, it gives CASREAGGNYEQYF.

The V gene is TRBV23-1, the J gene TRBJ1-5; TRBD1 aligns across 9 bases. TRBV23-1 is annotated as an ORF whose role is uncertain. J was trimmed by 4 bases and V by 7 bases; bases with no gene match: 11. The CDR3 is 16 residues long. The CDR3 loop is CASTDRGIPKNQPQHF. The CDR3 DNA is TGCGCCAGCACCGACAGGGGGATCCCGAAAAATCAGCCCCAGCATTTT.

The V call is TRBV7-2, the J call TRBJ1-6; no clear D. The V and J ends lost 5 bases and 7 bases respectively, with 12 bases between them. Looked up from germline, CDR1 is SGHTA and CDR2 is FQGNSA. The length of the CDR3 is 14 residues. The CDR3 nucleotides are TGTGCCAGCAGCCGGGCGGGAAGGAATTCACCCCTCCACTTT. It yields the protein CASSRAGRNSPLHF.

This clone has a handful of counts. This chain joins TRBV7-9 and TRBJ2-3, with 11 bases fitting TRBD2. This CDR3 has 16 residues. Trimming removed 4 bases from V and 3 bases from J; junction bases left unmatched: 6. In germline, CDR1 is SEHNR, CDR2 FQNEAQ (reference sequence). CDR3 residues: CASSSKLAGGTDTQYF. The CDR3 region has the DNA TGTGCCAGCAGCTCCAAATTAGCGGGGGGGACAGATACGCAGTATTTT.

The chain has TRBV4-1 and TRBJ1-2, with D perhaps matching TRBD1 (5 bases). V lost 0 bases and J 7 bases, leaving 18 bases between the germline ends. The CDR3 runs 16 residues. Germline CDR1 reads MGHRA; CDR2 reads YSYEKL. The CDR3 sequence is CASSQDRGTENLGYTF. The DNA of the CDR3 is TGCGCCAGCAGCCAAGACCGCGGGACGGAAAATCTTGGCTACACCTTC.